Here is one T cell receptor beta chain with its context. Germline V gene data show CDR1 as SGHRS and CDR2 as YFSETQ. The V end was cut by 5 bases, the J end by 4 bases, with 10 bases between. The CDR3 is 13 amino acids. The data were obtained in a study of OX40 agonist ivuxolimab in advanced cancers. TCRdb keeps only in-frame clones here, not all; method: immunoSEQ multiplex PCR. The data hold some 74,000 clones, with 90% observed a single time. This chain connects TRBV5-1 to TRBJ1-3, with unresolved D. The sample here was CD4+ or CD8+ T cells sorted from blood, taken in a trial of the OX40 agonist ivuxolimab. The receptor comes from an adult with an advanced solid tumor such as melanoma, head and neck, liver or kidney cancer. The CDR3 reads CASRSMEGNTIYF. The CDR3 DNA reads TGCGCCAGCAGGAGTATGGAGGGAAACACCATATATTTT.